This T cell receptor beta chain was identified in a study of tumor-infiltrating lymphocytes in localized non-small cell lung cancer. Overall study context: Each patient gave resected tumor and non-adjacent uninvolved lung tissue. Study-wide points: T-cell fraction did not differ between immunotypes IM1 and IM2. Different pieces of the same tissue were used for each assay.

The V gene's germline CDR1 is SGHTA and CDR2 FQGNSA. The CDR3 extends over 15 amino acids. Losses at the gene ends were 5 bases for V and 4 bases for J; bases not matched to a gene: 7. Of note for this clone: Its antigen is not identified.

The repertoire was sequenced with immunoSEQ multiplex PCR; TCRdb's copy has only in-frame clones and lacks some. In the table there are about 12,000 clones, around 81% of which are singletons. The clonotype originates from a human donor with non-small cell lung cancer. The chain carries TRBV7-2 and TRBJ2-3; 9 bases are shared with TRBD1. Sequenced: lung tumor tissue. Here the CDR3 DNA reads TGTGCCAGCAGCCTACGACAGGGGGTGGCAGATACGCAGTATTTT. As protein: CASSLRQGVADTQYF.